The entry below describes one T cell receptor (beta chain). Its specificity is unknown. The J segment lost 10 bases and the V segment lost 1 base, leaving 5 bases of the junction unmatched. This CDR3 has 15 residues. The germline V gene encodes CDR1 MNHEY and CDR2 SVGEGT. The record originates from a study of post-analysis software for immune sequencing data. Findings of the study overall: A few TRBV segments occurring more often in patients than controls included TRBV5-6, TRBV5-1 and TRBV20-1.

Every TCR beta cDNA library bore unique molecular identifiers. MiXCR was run by TCRdb on the PCR reads, yielding one entry per CDR3 protein. Altogether hundreds of thousands of distinct CDR3 sequences are present, 30% to 40% being singletons, with the ten largest covering about 7.6%. This TCR was sampled from a girl between 2 and 10 years old with multiple sclerosis. The rearrangement links TRBV6-2 or TRBV6-3 to TRBJ2-1; 12 bases map to TRBD2. Sequencing was carried out using blood. Here the CDR3 reads CASSYWLAGGQEQFF. The CDR3 nucleotides are TGTGCCAGCAGTTACTGGCTAGCGGGGGGGCAAGAGCAGTTCTTC.